Shown below are 32 T cell receptor beta chains from a single sample sequenced in a study of tissue T cells after allogeneic stem cell transplantation (dated by TCRdb to the early 2020s). The receptor library was made with the immunoSEQ multiplex PCR assay. Imported from immuneACCESS, the table was reduced by TCRdb to in-frame sequences with V and J called. These copies leave out some clones; in studies compared against another copy, an unresolved V gene accounts for under half, and the cause of the remainder is not known. The sample table holds about 11,000 clones, of which 35% to 40% were seen once. The ten most abundant clones make up roughly 2% of the sample. The time point label, as the study defines it: mouse harvest day 7 after allogeneic transplant. Mouse grafts combined 10^7 T-cell-depleted bone marrow cells with 10^6 splenic CD5+ T cells, given via tail vein injection. Specimen: skin. These TCRs come from a female BALB/c mouse given C57BL/6 T cells with graft-versus-host disease after an allogeneic hematopoietic cell transplant.

Turning to this clone: Genes and germline come from the mouse. The read terminates 1 residue before the CDR3 end, so the remaining end is supplied by the germline J gene. The V and J genes are TRBV26 and TRBJ1-1; TRBD1 aligns across 7 bases. CDR1 and CDR2 (germline): KGHPV, FQNQEV (reference sequence). CDR3 length: 12 amino acids. The V segment lost 2 bases and the J segment 11 bases; nucleotides outside the gene matches: 5. CDR3 sequence reads: CASSLRQGWVFF. Incomplete CDR3 DNA: TGTGCCAGCAGTCTGAGACAGGGCTGGGTCTTC.

By sample fraction, this clone is medium-sized. Mouse names are used for the genes. The read falls 1 residue short of the CDR3 end, and the missing part is taken from the germline J gene. J is TRBJ2-7 and V is TRBV23. The CDR3 length is 15 residues. The germline V gene encodes CDR1 KGHTA and CDR2 FQNQQP. The CDR3 bases that were read are TGCTCCAGCAGTCAATCGAGGCAGATCTCCTATGAACAGTAC. Translating it yields CSSSQSRQISYEQY. The full-length CDR3 reads as CSSSQSRQISYEQYF.

This clone came up a few times. Gene names denote mouse genes. Read data end 1 residue before the CDR3 end; the end is taken from the germline J gene. The chain couples TRBV3 to TRBJ1-2; D gene uncertain. CDR1 and CDR2 from the germline V gene are SNHLY and FYNGKV (reference sequence). CDR3 length: 13 amino acids. Trimming shortened V by 0 bases and J by 5 bases, and 7 bases separated the two germline ends. CDR3 amino acids: CASSLAGRSDYTF. Partial CDR3 DNA: TGTGCCAGCAGCTTAGCGGGGAGGTCCGACTACACC.

About this clone itself: Gene names are the mouse ones. The CDR3 end is not reached by the read, which stops 1 residue before it; the germline J gene fills it in. The chain carries TRBV5 and TRBJ1-3; D unclear. Germline V gene data show CDR1 as LGHNA and CDR2 as YNLKQL (reference sequence). This CDR3 region has 14 residues. V was trimmed by 4 bases and J by 0 bases, leaving 7 bases between them. Here the CDR3 reads CASSLENSGNTLYF. The CDR3 bases that were read are TGTGCCAGCAGCCTCGAGAATTCTGGAAATACGCTCTAT.

Turning to this clone: Gene names follow the mouse nomenclature. The observed sequence ends 1 residue before the CDR3 terminus, with the missing tail filled in from the germline J gene. The gene calls are TRBV13-1 and TRBJ2-3; 10 positions agree with TRBD2. V trimming: 2 bases; J trimming: 1 base; junction bases outside the gene matches: 4. Per the germline V gene, CDR1 is NSHNY and CDR2 is SYGAGN. This CDR3 region has 16 residues. The CDR3 bases that were read are TGTGCCAGCAGTGAGACTGGGGGGTGGGGTGCAGAAACGCTGTAT. Amino acid sequence: CASSETGGWGAETLY. The whole CDR3 region reads CASSETGGWGAETLYF.

In its sample, this clone is medium-sized. Gene names refer to mouse genes. The CDR3 is cut off 1 residue early in the read; its end comes from the germline J gene. This chain connects TRBV23 to TRBJ2-2; TRBD1, the D gene given by the table, was not confirmed from the DNA. Germline V gene lookup returns CDR1 KGHTA and CDR2 FQNQQP. The CDR3 contains 14 residues. Incomplete CDR3 DNA: TGCTCCAGCAGATGGACAGCAAACACCGGGCAGCTCTAC. Translating it yields CSSRWTANTGQLY. The complete CDR3 reads CSSRWTANTGQLYF.

Turning to this clone: Each gene name is a mouse one. The read terminates 1 residue ahead of where the CDR3 ends, so the germline J gene completes it. The rearrangement uses TRBV16 and TRBJ1-5; D uncertain. This CDR3 region has 12 residues. Looked up from germline, CDR1 is SGHSA and CDR2 is FRNQAP. The germline V and J ends were trimmed by 0 bases and 7 bases, with 4 bases remaining between them. CDR3 DNA (partial): TGTGCAAGCAGCTTAGATCAACAGGCTCCGCTT. Its translation: CASSLDQQAPL. Given in full, the CDR3 is CASSLDQQAPLF.

With respect to this clone: Mouse gene names and germline throughout. The CDR3 end falls 1 residue outside the read, so it is completed with the germline J gene. The chain carries TRBV20 and TRBJ2-1; maybe TRBD1 (6 bases). V was shortened by 0 bases and J by 2 bases, with 8 bases between the two germline ends. The CDR3 loop spans 14 amino acids. The germline gives CDR1 GFQATS, CDR2 STVNSAI. The sequenced CDR3 bases are TGTGGTGCTAGGGAACAGGGCTACTATGCTGAGCAGTTC. Residues: CGAREQGYYAEQF. The whole CDR3 sequence reads CGAREQGYYAEQFF. Drawing the rest from reference TRBV20 and TRBJ2-1, the complete variable domain is GALVYQYPRRTICKSGTSMRMECQAVGFQATSVAWYRQSPQKTFELIALSTVNSAIKYEQNFTQEKFPISHPNLSFSSMTVLNAYLEDRGLYLCGAREQGYYAEQFFGPGTRLTVL.

A note on this clone: Gene names denote mouse genes. The missing CDR3 end, 1 residue past where the read stops, is filled in from the germline J gene. The chain carries TRBV26 and TRBJ2-5; D unclear. Germline CDR1 is KGHPV and CDR2 is FQNQEV (reference sequence). The CDR3 spans 14 residues. Trimming left V 2 bases short and J 0 bases short, with 6 bases between. CDR3 protein: CASSLTINQDTQYF. The CDR3 bases that were read are TGTGCCAGCAGTCTGACAATTAACCAAGACACCCAGTAC.

With regard to this clone: Gene and germline names: mouse. The CDR3 end falls 1 residue outside the read, so it is completed with the germline J gene. This chain joins TRBV23 and TRBJ2-7; the table calls TRBD1, which could not be checked here. The germline V gene encodes CDR1 KGHTA and CDR2 FQNQQP. The CDR3 is 12 residues long. The covered CDR3 bases are TGCTCCAGCAGTCAAGACACTTATGAACAGTAC. This encodes CSSSQDTYEQY. From start to end, the CDR3 is CSSSQDTYEQYF. Full variable domain (remainder filled in from reference TRBV23 and TRBJ2-7): DAAVTQKPRYLIKMKGQEAEMKCIPEKGHTAVFWYQQKQSKELKFLIYFQNQQPLDQIDMVKERFSAVCPSSSLCSLGIRTCEAEDSALYLCSSSQDTYEQYFGPGTRLTVL.

This clone has only a few counts. Gene names and germline refer to mouse. Read coverage stops 1 residue before the CDR3 terminus; the germline J gene supplies the remainder. The chain carries TRBV13-3 and TRBJ1-3; D not certain. In germline, CDR1 is NNHDY, CDR2 SYVADS. The V end was cut by 2 bases, the J end by 0 bases, with 6 bases between. CDR3 length: 14 residues. CDR3 DNA (partial): TGTGCCAGCAGTGACGGTTTTTCTGGAAATACGCTCTAT. Translating gives CASSDGFSGNTLY. The full CDR3 protein reads CASSDGFSGNTLYF.

Concerning this clone: Gene names are mouse gene names. The CDR3 end lies 1 residue beyond the end of the read and is filled in from the germline J gene. J is TRBJ2-2 and V is TRBV2; the D gene is possibly TRBD1 (5 bases). The V end was cut by 3 bases, the J end by 0 bases, with 5 bases between. The CDR3 runs to 14 residues. Per germline, CDR1 LGHNA and CDR2 YSYQKL. CDR3 sequence reads: CASSQTANTGQLYF. CDR3 DNA (partial): TGTGCCAGCAGCCAGACAGCAAACACCGGGCAGCTCTAC.

This clone came up a few times. Germline and genes here are mouse. Coverage ceases 1 residue before the CDR3 finishes, and the germline J gene fills in the end. The V gene is TRBV3, the J gene TRBJ2-1; 8 positions agree with TRBD2. Germline CDR1 SNHLY, CDR2 FYNGKV (reference sequence). The CDR3 has 14 amino acids. The V segment lost 4 bases and the J segment 3 bases; nucleotides outside the gene matches: 2. The CDR3 protein is CASSSTGVYAEQFF. The covered CDR3 bases are TGTGCCAGCAGCTCGACTGGGGTCTATGCTGAGCAGTTC.

With regard to this clone: Mouse gene names and germline throughout. With the read ending 1 residue before the CDR3 end, the germline J gene is used to fill in that end. The V call is TRBV5, the J call TRBJ2-5, with TRBD2 as a possible D gene (6 bases). There are 14 residues in the CDR3. V gave up 0 bases and J gave up 6 bases, with 10 bases separating them. Germline values: CDR1 LGHNA, CDR2 YNLKQL (reference sequence). The sequenced CDR3 bases are TGTGCCAGCAGCCAAGATTTCGGGGGGGACACCCAGTAC. This sequence encodes CASSQDFGGDTQY. The full-length CDR3 reads as CASSQDFGGDTQYF.

With regard to this clone: Gene and germline names: mouse. The CDR3 is cut off 1 residue early in the read; its end comes from the germline J gene. The chain combines TRBV16 with TRBJ1-5; D possibly corresponds to TRBD1 (6 bases). The CDR3 covers 14 residues. The ends were cut back, 4 bases at V and 0 bases at J, with 7 bases in the middle. From germline, CDR1 is SGHSA and CDR2 FRNQAP. The CDR3 DNA, read in part, is TGTGCAAGCAGCTGGACAGATAACAACCAGGCTCCGCTT. Its protein is CASSWTDNNQAPL. In full, the CDR3 is CASSWTDNNQAPLF.

Comment on this clone: The gene names given are mouse names. Read data end 1 residue before the CDR3 end; the end is taken from the germline J gene. The V gene is TRBV5, the J gene TRBJ2-7; 9 nucleotides agree with TRBD2. This CDR3 comprises 14 residues. Germline values: CDR1 LGHNA, CDR2 YNLKQL (reference sequence). V lost 8 bases and J lost 0; bases outside the gene matches: 5. CDR3 bases read: TGTGCCAGCTCTGCTGGGGGGGTCTCCTATGAACAGTAC. It yields the protein CASSAGGVSYEQY. The full CDR3 sequence reads CASSAGGVSYEQYF.

A word on this clone: Any gene name here is a mouse gene name. The DNA ends 1 residue before the CDR3 does, and the rest of the CDR3 is filled in from the germline J gene. The rearrangement uses TRBV31 and TRBJ2-3; 7 nucleotides align to TRBD2. Unmatched junction bases numbered 3, after V lost 3 bases and J lost 0 bases. Germline CDR1 is GKSSPN and CDR2 is SITVG. The length of the CDR3 is 14 residues. The sequenced CDR3 bases are TGTGCCTGGAGGACTGGGATTAGTGCAGAAACGCTGTAT. It codes for CAWRTGISAETLY. The CDR3 reads in full as CAWRTGISAETLYF.

A note on this clone: The germline and genes are mouse ones. The CDR3 goes on 1 residue after the read ends, and that part is filled in from the germline J gene. The V gene is TRBV3, the J gene TRBJ2-2, with 8 bases lining up with TRBD1. The CDR3 is made up of 15 amino acids. The V gene end was trimmed by 5 bases and the J gene end by 4 bases; junction bases not matched to a gene: 6. The V gene's germline CDR1 is SNHLY and CDR2 FYNGKV (reference sequence). The CDR3 here is CASSIQGVGTGQLYF. The CDR3 DNA, read in part, is TGTGCCAGCAGCATACAGGGGGTTGGCACCGGGCAGCTCTAC.

This clone has a handful of counts. Gene names and germline match the mouse. The read terminates 1 residue before the CDR3 end, so the remaining end is supplied by the germline J gene. This chain links TRBV26 with TRBJ2-5, with D perhaps TRBD2 (6 bases). Looked up from germline, CDR1 is KGHPV and CDR2 is FQNQEV (reference sequence). V dropped 6 bases and J dropped 0 bases, with 10 bases sitting between them. The CDR3 is made up of 14 amino acids. CDR3 region: CASSPGLNQDTQYF. The DNA read from the CDR3 is TGTGCCAGCAGCCCGGGACTTAACCAAGACACCCAGTAC.

This clone has more than one count but fewer than ten. Germline and genes: mouse. The CDR3 end is not reached by the read, which stops 1 residue before it; the germline J gene fills it in. The same CDR3 arises from other DNA sequences in this sample as well. The chain couples TRBV31 to TRBJ2-7, with D unresolved. Germline V CDR1 and CDR2: GKSSPN, SITVG. Trimming took off 0 bases at V and 3 bases at J, with 9 bases between the two ends. The CDR3 contains 13 residues. The CDR3 loop reads CAWSLVGDYEQYF. The sequenced CDR3 bases are TGTGCCTGGAGTCTAGTCGGGGACTATGAACAGTAC.

This clone qualifies as medium-sized. Gene names denote mouse genes. The CDR3 end falls 1 residue outside the read, so it is completed with the germline J gene. The chain couples TRBV26 to TRBJ1-5; D gene unclear. Germline V gene sequence: CDR1 KGHPV, CDR2 FQNQEV (reference sequence). V was cut by 2 bases and J by 1 base, with 3 bases left in between. The CDR3 runs 13 residues. CDR3 bases read: TGTGCCAGCAGTCTGCGGAACAACCAGGCTCCGCTT. Its protein is CASSLRNNQAPL. The entire CDR3 protein is CASSLRNNQAPLF.

Comments on this clone: Gene names and germline refer to mouse. The observed sequence ends 1 residue before the CDR3 terminus, with the missing tail filled in from the germline J gene. This chain links TRBV26 with TRBJ2-3, with D uncertain. V was cut by 5 bases and J by 4 bases, with 4 bases left in between. CDR1 is KGHPV, CDR2 FQNQEV, per germline (reference sequence). This CDR3 region has 11 residues. This CDR3 reads CASSKSETLYF. The covered CDR3 bases are TGTGCCAGCAGTAAATCAGAAACGCTGTAT.

Details on this clone: Genes and germline come from the mouse. From the germline J gene comes the end of the CDR3, since the read stops 1 residue before it. V gene TRBV30 combines with J gene TRBJ2-2; D is unresolved. Germline values: CDR1 SQVVS, CDR2 ANEGSEA. V lost 0 bases and J lost 0, with 5 bases in between. The CDR3 runs 14 residues. Partial CDR3 DNA: TGTAGTTCTAGAGATCAGGCAAACACCGGGCAGCTCTAC. This translates into CSSRDQANTGQLY. The full CDR3 protein is CSSRDQANTGQLYF.

In its sample, this clone was seen a few times. Any gene name here is a mouse gene name. From the germline J gene comes the end of the CDR3, since the read stops 1 residue before it. This chain links TRBV20 with TRBJ1-2; D is unclear. This CDR3 region has 11 residues. Trimming stripped 3 bases from V and 1 base from J, with 3 bases between. The germline V gene has CDR1 GFQATS and CDR2 STVNSAI. This CDR3 is CGASRNSDYTF. Incomplete CDR3 DNA: TGTGGTGCTAGCAGAAACTCCGACTACACC.

This clone showed up just a few times. Gene names refer to mouse genes. Read coverage stops 1 residue before the CDR3 terminus; the germline J gene supplies the remainder. The chain employs TRBV23 and TRBJ2-5. The germline CDR1 and CDR2 sequences are KGHTA and FQNQQP. CDR3 length: 14 residues. CDR3 loop: CSSSQTGAQDTQYF. CDR3 bases read: TGCTCCAGCAGTCAAACGGGGGCCCAAGACACCCAGTAC.

This clone was seen a few times. The genes are named according to mouse. The read stops 1 residue short of the end of the CDR3; the missing end is completed from the germline J gene. J is TRBJ2-1 and V is TRBV3; TRBD2 might be the D (6 bases). The CDR3 is made up of 14 amino acids. Germline CDR1 is SNHLY and CDR2 is FYNGKV (reference sequence). V dropped 5 bases and J dropped 1 base, with 9 bases sitting between them. The CDR3 bases that were read are TGTGCCAGCAGCCCATGGGGGAACTATGCTGAGCAGTTC. Its translation: CASSPWGNYAEQF. The entire CDR3 reads CASSPWGNYAEQFF.

Comment on this clone: The genes are named according to mouse. The read ends 1 residue shy of where the CDR3 ends; the end is completed using the germline J gene. V gene TRBV3 combines with J gene TRBJ1-2, with 10 bases that match TRBD1. The CDR3 is made up of 13 amino acids. V lost 8 bases to trimming and J lost 0 bases; unmatched junction nucleotides: 0. CDR1 and CDR2 from the germline V gene are SNHLY and FYNGKV (reference sequence). CDR3: CASGQGANSDYTF. CDR3 DNA (partial): TGTGCCAGCGGACAGGGGGCAAACTCCGACTACACC.

As to this clone: Gene names and germline match the mouse. The read finishes 1 residue shy of the CDR3 end, and the germline J gene is used to complete it. The V and J genes are TRBV3 and TRBJ2-3, with a possible D match to TRBD2 (5 bases). The CDR3 is 14 amino acids. Germline values: CDR1 SNHLY, CDR2 FYNGKV (reference sequence). Trimming shortened V by 3 bases and J by 0 bases, and 7 bases separated the two germline ends. CDR3 amino acids: CASSFWASAETLYF. The covered CDR3 bases are TGTGCCAGCAGCTTCTGGGCTAGTGCAGAAACGCTGTAT. The full variable domain, its missing parts supplied by reference TRBV3 and TRBJ2-3, is GPKVLQIPSHQIIDMGQMVTLNCDPVSNHLYFYWYKQILGQQMEFLVNFYNGKVMEKSKLFKDQFSVERPDGSYFTLKIQPTALEDSAVYFCASSFWASAETLYFGSGTRLTVL.

Regarding this clone: Gene names denote mouse genes. The CDR3 end falls 1 residue outside the read, so it is completed with the germline J gene. This rearrangement joins TRBV13-2 to TRBJ2-5; D unresolved. This CDR3 comprises 12 residues. Germline CDR1 and CDR2: NNHNN and SYGAGS (reference sequence). V gave up 0 bases and J gave up 6 bases, with 5 bases separating them. The CDR3 reads CASGDAYDTQYF. The sequenced CDR3 bases are TGTGCCAGCGGTGATGCGTACGACACCCAGTAC.

This clone is labeled medium-sized. Each gene name is a mouse one. The read terminates 1 residue ahead of where the CDR3 ends, so the germline J gene completes it. The chain has TRBV31 and TRBJ2-5; D gene unclear. The CDR3 is made up of 12 amino acids. Germline assignment: CDR1 GKSSPN and CDR2 SITVG. V was clipped by 1 base and J by 4 bases, with 6 bases between them. The DNA read from the CDR3 is TGTGCCTGGAGTCGGGGAGAAGACACCCAGTAC. Its protein product is CAWSRGEDTQY. The full CDR3 sequence reads CAWSRGEDTQYF.

This clone was recorded a few times. The gene names given are mouse names. The sequenced fragment ends 1 residue before the CDR3 boundary, so the rest is inferred from the germline J gene. J is TRBJ2-7 and V is TRBV24; D might be TRBD2 (7 bases). Germline lookup yields CDR1 KGHTA and CDR2 FRNEEI. Trimming pared 7 bases from V and 7 bases from J, leaving 11 bases between. The CDR3 totals 11 residues. The CDR3 loop is CASNGGLEQYF. Incomplete CDR3 DNA: TGTGCCAGCAATGGGGGGCTCGAACAGTAC.

Turning to this clone: Mouse gene names apply. Coverage ceases 1 residue before the CDR3 finishes, and the germline J gene fills in the end. The chain combines TRBV26 with TRBJ2-4; a possible D gene is TRBD2 (6 bases). Germline V gene data show CDR1 as KGHPV and CDR2 as FQNQEV (reference sequence). This CDR3 has 14 residues. V lost 6 bases and J lost 0, with 10 bases in between. The CDR3 here is CASRLDWSQNTLYF. Partial CDR3 DNA: TGTGCCAGCAGGCTTGACTGGAGTCAAAACACCTTGTAC.